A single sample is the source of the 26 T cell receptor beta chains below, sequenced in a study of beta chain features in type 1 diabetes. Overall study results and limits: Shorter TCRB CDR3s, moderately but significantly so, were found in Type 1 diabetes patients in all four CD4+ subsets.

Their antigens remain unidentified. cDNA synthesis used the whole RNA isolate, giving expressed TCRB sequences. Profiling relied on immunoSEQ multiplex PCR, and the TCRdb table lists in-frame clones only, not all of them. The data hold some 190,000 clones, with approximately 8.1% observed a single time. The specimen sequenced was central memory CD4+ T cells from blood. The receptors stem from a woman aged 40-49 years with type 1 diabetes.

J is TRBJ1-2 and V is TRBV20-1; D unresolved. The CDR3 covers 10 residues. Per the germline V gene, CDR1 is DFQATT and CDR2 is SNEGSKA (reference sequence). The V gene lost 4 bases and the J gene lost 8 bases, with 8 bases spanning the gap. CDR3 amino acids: CSAKYSGYTF. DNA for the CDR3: TGCAGTGCTAAATACAGCGGCTACACCTTC.

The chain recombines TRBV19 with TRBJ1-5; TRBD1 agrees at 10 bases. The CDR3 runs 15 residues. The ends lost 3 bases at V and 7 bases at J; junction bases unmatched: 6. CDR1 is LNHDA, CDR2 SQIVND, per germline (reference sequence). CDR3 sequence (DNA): TGTGCCAGTAGTATCCAAGGACAGGGGGACCAGCCCCAGCATTTT. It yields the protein CASSIQGQGDQPQHF.

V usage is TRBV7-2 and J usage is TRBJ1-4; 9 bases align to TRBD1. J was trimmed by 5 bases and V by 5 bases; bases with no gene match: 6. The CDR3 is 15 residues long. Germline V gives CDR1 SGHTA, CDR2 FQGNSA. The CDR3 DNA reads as TGTGCCAGCAGCCTCCGCGGACAGGGGAATGAAAAACTGTTTTTT. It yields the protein CASSLRGQGNEKLFF.

This CDR3 is CASSARGGASTDTQYF. The DNA for the CDR3 is TGTGCCAGCAGTGCTAGGGGAGGCGCTAGCACAGATACGCAGTATTTT. This chain connects TRBV28 to TRBJ2-3; D perhaps matches TRBD2 (6 bases). The V gene lost 5 bases and the J gene lost 0 bases, with 15 bases spanning the gap. Germline V lookup: CDR1 MDHEN, CDR2 SYDVKM. The CDR3 covers 16 residues.

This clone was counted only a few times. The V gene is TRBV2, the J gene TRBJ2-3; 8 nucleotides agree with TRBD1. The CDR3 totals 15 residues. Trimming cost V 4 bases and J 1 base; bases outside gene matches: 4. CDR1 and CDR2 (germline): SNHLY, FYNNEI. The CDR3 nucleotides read TGTGCCAGCAGTGTACCGGGACAGGGCACAGATACGCAGTATTTT. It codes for CASSVPGQGTDTQYF.

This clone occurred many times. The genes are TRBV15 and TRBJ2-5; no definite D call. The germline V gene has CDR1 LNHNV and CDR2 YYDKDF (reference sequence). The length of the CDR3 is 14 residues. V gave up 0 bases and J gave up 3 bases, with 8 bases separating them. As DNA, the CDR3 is TGTGCCACCAGCAGAGATCCGGGTAAAGAGACCCAGTACTTC. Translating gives CATSRDPGKETQYF.

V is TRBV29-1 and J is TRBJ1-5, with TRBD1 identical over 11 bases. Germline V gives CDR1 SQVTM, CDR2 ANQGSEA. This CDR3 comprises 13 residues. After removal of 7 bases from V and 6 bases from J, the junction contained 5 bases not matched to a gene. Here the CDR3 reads CSGGQGGGQPQHF. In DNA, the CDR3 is TGCAGCGGGGGACAGGGGGGTGGTCAGCCCCAGCATTTT.

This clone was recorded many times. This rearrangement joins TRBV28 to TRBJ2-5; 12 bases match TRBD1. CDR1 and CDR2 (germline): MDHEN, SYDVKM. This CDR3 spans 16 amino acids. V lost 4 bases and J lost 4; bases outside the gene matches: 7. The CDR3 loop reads CASSWIGGQGAETQYF. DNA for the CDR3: TGTGCCAGCAGTTGGATTGGGGGACAGGGGGCAGAGACCCAGTACTTC. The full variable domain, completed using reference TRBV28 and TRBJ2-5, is DVKVTQSSRYLVKRTGEKVFLECVQDMDHENMFWYRQDPGLGLRLIYFSYDVKMKEKGDIPEGYSVSREKKERFSLILESASTNQTSMYLCASSWIGGQGAETQYFGPGTRLLVL.

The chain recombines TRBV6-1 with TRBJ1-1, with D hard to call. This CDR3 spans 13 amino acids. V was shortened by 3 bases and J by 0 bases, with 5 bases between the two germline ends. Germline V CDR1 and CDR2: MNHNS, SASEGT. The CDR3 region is CASSDEMNTEAFF. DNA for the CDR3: TGTGCCAGCAGTGACGAGATGAACACTGAAGCTTTCTTT.

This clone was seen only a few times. CDR3 amino acids: CASSLTTGPQHF. The CDR3 DNA reads as TGTGCCAGCAGCTTGACCACAGGGCCCCAGCATTTT. The V and J genes are TRBV7-9 and TRBJ1-5; possibly TRBD1 for D (5 bases). CDR1 is SEHNR, CDR2 FQNEAQ, per germline (reference sequence). The CDR3 totals 12 residues. Trimming left V 3 bases short and J 9 bases short, with 9 bases between. The full variable domain, with the rest looked up from reference TRBV7-9 and TRBJ1-5, is DTGVSQNPRHKITKRGQNVTFRCDPISEHNRLYWYRQTLGQGPEFLTYFQNEAQLEKSRLLSDRFSAERPKGSFSTLEIQRTEQGDSAMYLCASSLTTGPQHFGDGTRLSIL.

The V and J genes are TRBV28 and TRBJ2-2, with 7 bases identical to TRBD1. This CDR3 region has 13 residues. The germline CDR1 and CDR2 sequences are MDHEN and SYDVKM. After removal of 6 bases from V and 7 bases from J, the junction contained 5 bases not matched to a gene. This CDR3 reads CASSSTGVGELFF. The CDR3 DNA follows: TGTGCCAGCAGCTCTACAGGGGTCGGGGAGCTGTTTTTT.

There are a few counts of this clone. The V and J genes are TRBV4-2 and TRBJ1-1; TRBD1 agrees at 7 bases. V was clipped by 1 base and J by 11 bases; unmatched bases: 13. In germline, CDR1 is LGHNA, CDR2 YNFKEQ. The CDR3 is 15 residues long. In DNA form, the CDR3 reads TGTGCCAGCAGCCAAGCGTTCCGAACAGGGGTTGGGGCTTTCTTT. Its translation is CASSQAFRTGVGAFF.

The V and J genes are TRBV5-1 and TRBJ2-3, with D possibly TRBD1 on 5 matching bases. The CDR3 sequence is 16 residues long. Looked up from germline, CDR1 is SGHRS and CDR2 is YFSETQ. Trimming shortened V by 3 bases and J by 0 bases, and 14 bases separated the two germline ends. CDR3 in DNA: TGCGCCAGCAGCTCTGGCAGGGTTCGGAGCACAGATACGCAGTATTTT. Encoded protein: CASSSGRVRSTDTQYF.

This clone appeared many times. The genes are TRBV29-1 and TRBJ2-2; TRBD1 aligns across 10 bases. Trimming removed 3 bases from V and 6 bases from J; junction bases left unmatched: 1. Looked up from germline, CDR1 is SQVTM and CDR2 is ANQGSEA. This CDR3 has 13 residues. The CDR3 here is CSVDGTGAGELFF. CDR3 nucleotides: TGCAGCGTTGACGGGACAGGGGCCGGGGAGCTGTTTTTT.

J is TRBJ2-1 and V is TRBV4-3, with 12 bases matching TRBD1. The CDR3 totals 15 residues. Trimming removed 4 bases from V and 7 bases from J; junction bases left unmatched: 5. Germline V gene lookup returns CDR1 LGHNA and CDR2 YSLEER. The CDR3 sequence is CASSRGTGGLNEQFF. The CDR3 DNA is TGCGCCAGCAGCCGGGGGACAGGGGGCCTAAATGAGCAGTTCTTC.

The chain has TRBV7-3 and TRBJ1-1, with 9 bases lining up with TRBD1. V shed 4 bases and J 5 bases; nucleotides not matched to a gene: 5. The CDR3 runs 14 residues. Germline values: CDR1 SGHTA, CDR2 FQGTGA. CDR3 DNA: TGTGCCAGCAGCTCGGGGACAGGGAGAACTGAAGCTTTCTTT. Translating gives CASSSGTGRTEAFF. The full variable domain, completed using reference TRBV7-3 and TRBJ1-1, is GAGVSQTPSNKVTEKGKYVELRCDPISGHTALYWYRQSLGQGPEFLIYFQGTGAADDSGLPNDRFFAVRPEGSVSTLKIQRTERGDSAVYLCASSSGTGRTEAFFGQGTRLTVV.

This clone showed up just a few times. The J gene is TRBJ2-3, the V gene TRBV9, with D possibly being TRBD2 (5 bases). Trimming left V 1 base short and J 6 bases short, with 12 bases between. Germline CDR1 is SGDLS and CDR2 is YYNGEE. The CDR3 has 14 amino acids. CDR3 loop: CASSVNSRGDTQYF. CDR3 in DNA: TGTGCCAGCAGCGTAAACAGTCGGGGTGATACGCAGTATTTT.

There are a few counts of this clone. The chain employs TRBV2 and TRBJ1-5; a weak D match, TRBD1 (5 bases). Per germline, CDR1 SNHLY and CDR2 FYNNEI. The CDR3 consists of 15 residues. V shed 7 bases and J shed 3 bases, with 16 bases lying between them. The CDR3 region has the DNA TGTGCCAGCACCGCCGAAAGGGGTGCCAATCAGCCCCAGCATTTT. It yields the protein CASTAERGANQPQHF.

The CDR3 DNA reads TGCAGCGTCGCACAGGGGGCCGGGCAGCCCCAGCATTTT. Its translation is CSVAQGAGQPQHF. This chain connects TRBV29-1 to TRBJ1-5; 9 positions agree with TRBD1. Per germline, CDR1 SQVTM and CDR2 ANQGSEA. The CDR3 totals 13 residues. Trimming cost V 6 bases and J 7 bases; bases outside gene matches: 7.

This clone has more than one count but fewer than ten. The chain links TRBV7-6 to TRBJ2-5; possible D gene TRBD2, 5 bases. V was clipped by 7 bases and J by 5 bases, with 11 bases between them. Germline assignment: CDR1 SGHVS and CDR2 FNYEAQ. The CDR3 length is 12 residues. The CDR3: CASNPTGETQYF. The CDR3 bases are TGTGCCAGCAACCCGACGGGGGAGACCCAGTACTTC.

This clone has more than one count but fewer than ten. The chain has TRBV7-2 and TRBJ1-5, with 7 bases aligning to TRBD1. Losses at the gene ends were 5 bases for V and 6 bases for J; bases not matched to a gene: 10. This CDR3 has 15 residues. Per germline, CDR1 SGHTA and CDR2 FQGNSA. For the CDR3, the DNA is TGTGCCAGCAGCCCGACGACAGGGCAGGGTCAGCCCCAGCATTTT. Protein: CASSPTTGQGQPQHF.

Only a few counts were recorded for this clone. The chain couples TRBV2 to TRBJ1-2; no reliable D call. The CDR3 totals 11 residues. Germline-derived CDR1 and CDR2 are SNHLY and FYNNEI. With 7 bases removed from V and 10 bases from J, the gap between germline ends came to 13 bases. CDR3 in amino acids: CASTGFEDYTF. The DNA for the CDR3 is TGTGCCAGCACCGGATTCGAGGACTACACCTTC.

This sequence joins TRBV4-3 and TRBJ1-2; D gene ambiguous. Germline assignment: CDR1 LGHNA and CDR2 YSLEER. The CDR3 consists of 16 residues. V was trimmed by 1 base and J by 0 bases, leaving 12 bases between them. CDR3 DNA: TGCGCCAGCAGCCAAGGGGCCAGTTCAACTAACTATGGCTACACCTTC. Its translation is CASSQGASSTNYGYTF.

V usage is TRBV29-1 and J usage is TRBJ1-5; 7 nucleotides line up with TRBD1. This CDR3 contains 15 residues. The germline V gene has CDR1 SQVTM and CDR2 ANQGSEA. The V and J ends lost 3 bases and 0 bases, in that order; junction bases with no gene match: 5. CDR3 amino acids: CSVEVTGDSNQPQHF. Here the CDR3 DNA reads TGCAGCGTTGAGGTAACAGGGGATAGCAATCAGCCCCAGCATTTT. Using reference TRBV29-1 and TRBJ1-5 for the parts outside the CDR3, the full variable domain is SAVISQKPSRDICQRGTSLTIQCQVDSQVTMMFWYRQQPGQSLTLIATANQGSEATYESGFVIDKFPISRPNLTFSTLTVSNMSPEDSSIYLCSVEVTGDSNQPQHFGDGTRLSIL.

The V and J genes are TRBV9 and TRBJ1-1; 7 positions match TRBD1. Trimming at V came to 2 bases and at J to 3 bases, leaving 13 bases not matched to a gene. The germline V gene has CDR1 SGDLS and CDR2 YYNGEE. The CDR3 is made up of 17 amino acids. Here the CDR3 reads CASSVSGGWGGDTEAFF. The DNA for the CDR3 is TGTGCCAGCAGCGTCTCAGGGGGGTGGGGTGGAGACACTGAAGCTTTCTTT. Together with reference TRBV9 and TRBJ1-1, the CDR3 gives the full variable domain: DSGVTQTPKHLITATGQRVTLRCSPRSGDLSVYWYQQSLDQGLQFLIQYYNGEERAKGNILERFSAQQFPDLHSELNLSSLELGDSALYFCASSVSGGWGGDTEAFFGQGTRLTVV.

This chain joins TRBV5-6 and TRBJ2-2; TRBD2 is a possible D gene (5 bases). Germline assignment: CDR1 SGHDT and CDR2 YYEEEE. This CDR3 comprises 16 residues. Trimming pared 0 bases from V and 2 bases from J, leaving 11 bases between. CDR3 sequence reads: CASSLEGLLNTGELFF. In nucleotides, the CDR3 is TGTGCCAGCAGCTTGGAAGGACTCCTTAACACCGGGGAGCTGTTTTTT. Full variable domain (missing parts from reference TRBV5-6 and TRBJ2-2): DAGVTQSPTHLIKTRGQQVTLRCSPKSGHDTVSWYQQALGQGPQFIFQYYEEEERQRGNFPDRFSGHQFPNYSSELNVNALLLGDSALYLCASSLEGLLNTGELFFGEGSRLTVL.